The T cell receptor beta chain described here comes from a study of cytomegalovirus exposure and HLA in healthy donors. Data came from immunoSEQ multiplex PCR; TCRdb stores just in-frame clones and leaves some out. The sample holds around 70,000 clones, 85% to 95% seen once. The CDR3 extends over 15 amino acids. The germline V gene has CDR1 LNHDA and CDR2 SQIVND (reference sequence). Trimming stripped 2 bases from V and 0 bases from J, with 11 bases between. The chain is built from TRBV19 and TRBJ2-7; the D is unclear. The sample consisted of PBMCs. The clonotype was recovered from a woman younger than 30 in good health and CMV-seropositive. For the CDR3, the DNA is TGTGCCAGTAGTATAACTACCGCCTTCTCCTACGAGCAGTACTTC. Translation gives CASSITTAFSYEQYF.